This T cell receptor (beta chain) was captured in a study of Ad26.COV2.S vaccination and SARS-CoV-2 variants. On the study more broadly: Intramuscular Ad26.COV2.S at 5x10^10 or 1x10^11 viral particles.

Treatment: some 20 received Ad26.COV2.S at low or high dose, single or two shots; five or six received placebo; per-sample allocation not given. Sampling was performed 63 days after the first vaccine or placebo injection. An Ad26 vector expressing Wuhan-strain SARS-CoV-2 spike served as the vaccine. From germline, CDR1 is MDHEN and CDR2 SYDVKM. The CDR3 has 15 residues. The V end lost 4 bases, the J end lost 7 bases, and 14 bases lay between the germline ends. TCRdb's table, derived via immunoSEQ multiplex PCR, lists solely in-frame clones and lacks some. The repertoire holds around 320,000 clones, with roughly 84% as singletons.

This clonotype was obtained from a person aged 18-65 years who received the Ad26.COV2.S COVID-19 vaccine or a placebo. Here the sequenced sample was peripheral blood, taken in a trial of Ad26.COV2.S vaccine versus placebo. The chain is built from TRBV28 and TRBJ1-6, with D unclear. The CDR3 sequence is CASSYDRRPNSPLHF. CDR3 sequence (DNA): TGTGCCAGCAGTTATGACCGCAGGCCAAATTCACCCCTCCACTTT.